The present T cell receptor beta chain was sequenced within a study of blood T cell repertoires in COVID-19. The junction had 7 bases not matched to a gene; V was cut back by 4 bases and J by 6 bases. Germline lookup yields CDR1 MNHEY and CDR2 SVGAGI. The CDR3 is 15 amino acids. The data were produced by immunoSEQ multiplex PCR, yet TCRdb's version contains in-frame clones alone and is incomplete. The sample records 210,000 or so clones, about 88% being singletons. The chain joins TRBV6-5 to TRBJ2-1; 9 nucleotides align to TRBD1. What was sequenced was peripheral blood. The TCR originated in a woman in her sixties or seventies with acute or convalescent COVID-19. CDR3 region: CASSSTGGSGNEQFF. The CDR3 bases are TGTGCCAGCAGTTCGACAGGGGGGAGCGGCAATGAGCAGTTCTTC.